This is a list of T cell receptor beta chains from one sample in a study of T-cell memory formation after mild COVID-19. TCRdb fed the 5' RACE reads into MiXCR, producing one record per CDR3 protein. Here the sample spans 450,000 or so distinct CDR3 sequences, 15% to 20% being singletons. Material: PBMCs or a T cell subset sorted from them (not recorded which). The receptors derive from an adult woman who had mild COVID-19 (a few samples of this study predate the infection). Cell type and time point are not known. The conserved cysteine and the conserved F or W are not part of the CDR3 here. The order of the fields is J gene, V gene, CDR3 protein.

J gene: TRBJ1-1; V gene: TRBV5-1; CDR3 protein: ASSLGRDFLNTEAF
J gene: TRBJ2-1; V gene: TRBV7-8; CDR3 protein: ASSLALAGGHTYNEQF
J gene: TRBJ1-4; V gene: TRBV5-1; CDR3 protein: ASSLQGKPATNEKLF
J gene: TRBJ2-7; V gene: TRBV5-6; CDR3 protein: ASSSPGRSGMDEQY
J gene: TRBJ1-2; V gene: TRBV7-3; CDR3 protein: ASRPRRETGSNT
J gene: TRBJ1-6; V gene: TRBV2; CDR3 protein: ARTGQGGSPLH
J gene: TRBJ1-2; V gene: TRBV12-3/TRBV12-4; CDR3 protein: ASSPLENYGYT
J gene: TRBJ1-5; V gene: TRBV7-9; CDR3 protein: ASQDKTDNQPQH
J gene: TRBJ2-7; V gene: TRBV20-1; CDR3 protein: SAIVGASSPRLEQY
J gene: TRBJ1-5; V gene: TRBV5-5; CDR3 protein: ASSLEGGFSNQPQH
J gene: TRBJ2-1; V gene: TRBV29-1; CDR3 protein: SVEDPGVGGSSYNEQF
J gene: TRBJ1-1; V gene: TRBV4-2; CDR3 protein: ASSPIDRAEAF
J gene: TRBJ2-1; V gene: TRBV6-2/TRBV6-3; CDR3 protein: ASSSRGLAGLQGPRGF
J gene: TRBJ2-7; V gene: TRBV29-1; CDR3 protein: SVEDLSGGYEQY
J gene: TRBJ1-2; V gene: TRBV2; CDR3 protein: ASRGRGYT
J gene: TRBJ2-7; V gene: TRBV4-3; CDR3 protein: ASSQSGLAGPSSYEQY
J gene: TRBJ2-3; V gene: TRBV7-6; CDR3 protein: ASSSGGVTDTQY
J gene: TRBJ2-2; V gene: TRBV23-1; CDR3 protein: ASNSTLQDNTGELF
J gene: TRBJ2-3; V gene: TRBV12-3/TRBV12-4; CDR3 protein: ASSGGFNTDTQY
J gene: TRBJ1-3; V gene: TRBV7-9; CDR3 protein: ASSKQGSGNTIY
J gene: TRBJ1-2; V gene: TRBV5-6; CDR3 protein: ASSLADGVYGYT
J gene: TRBJ1-1; V gene: TRBV7-9; CDR3 protein: ASTVSTEAF
J gene: TRBJ1-1; V gene: TRBV3-1; CDR3 protein: ASSLAYEAF
J gene: TRBJ2-7; V gene: TRBV10-3; CDR3 protein: AISPGQGLVYEQY
J gene: TRBJ2-5; V gene: TRBV7-9; CDR3 protein: ASSLELGTQY
J gene: TRBJ1-1; V gene: TRBV7-9; CDR3 protein: ASSFTGRGTEAF
J gene: TRBJ2-7; V gene: TRBV18; CDR3 protein: ASSPGQGLHEQY